This T cell receptor beta chain was captured in a study of breast tumors, draining lymph nodes, adjacent tissues. Points from the study as a whole: Tumor TCR diversity was below lymph nodes but above nontumor tissue. Luminal-like breast cancer showed significantly greater tumor-nontumor repertoire similarity than basal-like breast cancer did. Most tumor T cells seemingly derive from lymph node, then expand in tumor.

This clonotype was counted many times. Its antigen is unknown. The CDR3 contains 17 residues. The germline gives CDR1 KGHDR, CDR2 SFDVKD. V was pared by 1 base and J by 4 bases, with 15 bases between. From the multiplex PCR reads, TCRdb called clonotypes with MiXCR, one entry per CDR3 protein. The sample carries 150,000 or so distinct CDR3 sequences, 33% recorded once. The lymph nodes were axillary draining lymph nodes from breast cancer patients. This receptor was taken from a female donor with breast cancer. Some clones in this sample may be carry-over from other donors' samples. The chain recombines TRBV24-1 with TRBJ2-2; weak D call: TRBD1 (6 bases). Sequences were obtained from axillary lymph node tissue. CDR3 residues: CATSDFRGRRITGELFF. DNA for the CDR3: TGTGCCACCAGTGATTTCAGGGGCCGCCGGATCACCGGGGAGCTGTTTTTT.